This T cell receptor beta chain appears in the sequencing data of a study of identical twins. There are 13 residues in the CDR3. The germline V gene encodes CDR1 SGHNT and CDR2 YENEEA. V lost 0 bases and J lost 4, with 5 bases in between. TCRdb itself ran the 5' RACE reads through MiXCR, one entry per CDR3 protein. The sample contains about 330,000 distinct CDR3 sequences, 10% to 15% of which appear only once. This clonotype was seen a handful of times. These records were also assigned to another study, of yellow fever vaccine responses in identical twins.

V gene TRBV11-3 combines with J gene TRBJ2-3; D is undetermined. Sequencing was done on a sample of CD8+ T cells sorted from blood. This receptor was identified in a woman younger than 35 in good health. CDR3 nucleotides: TGTGCCAGCAGCTTAGAACTTGCAGATACGCAGTATTTT. It codes for CASSLELADTQYF.